The sequence of this T cell receptor (beta chain) was determined in a study of Graves' ophthalmopathy and Graves' hyperthyroidism. New diagnoses, under 2 months' duration, and ages 18 to 65 characterized the hyperthyroidism patients. A remark on this clonotype: What it binds is not known.

Beta-chain TCR CDR3 regions were amplified from RNA transcripts. After a first-round RT-PCR with HTBI primers, a second-round multiplex PCR was run. TCRdb processed the multiplex PCR reads anew with MiXCR; each CDR3 protein has one entry. The sample yields approximately 1.2 million distinct CDR3 sequences, 35% to 40% seen once. In germline, CDR1 is LGHDT, CDR2 YNNKEL (reference sequence). Trimming at V came to 4 bases and at J to 4 bases, leaving 6 bases not matched to a gene. The CDR3 spans 14 residues. Study-wide results and limits: The model predicted progression of ophthalmopathy with a sensitivity of roughly 71%, and its specificity was 72.22%. In separating ophthalmopathy from stable hyperthyroidism, a 13-signature model achieved roughly 90% sensitivity and over 80% specificity.

The sequencing sample was made of peripheral blood or thyroid tissue (not recorded which). The sequence came from an adult man with Graves' hyperthyroidism. The J gene is TRBJ1-2, the V gene TRBV3-1; 7 bases map to TRBD1. The CDR3 bases are TGTGCCAGCAGCCGACAGGGTCACTCCTATGGCTACACCTTC. It encodes CASSRQGHSYGYTF.